The T cell receptor beta chain described here comes from a study of cytomegalovirus exposure and HLA in healthy donors. Findings of the study overall: As immune exposure information, only CMV serostatus was available. Some segments of the V type, notably TRBV6-2 and TRBV6-3, were excluded as indistinguishable. A later analysis linked roughly 17,000 TCR beta sequences to HLA alleles at 0.05 false discovery rate. Sequencing likely caused a cluster of highly shared sequence variants.

On this clone itself: Its antigen is currently unknown. This sample includes further DNA sequences coding for the same CDR3.

13 Jbeta primers and 60 Vbeta primers were used for the PCR. The assay was immunoSEQ multiplex PCR, and TCRdb's table has in-frame clones only and misses some. Of around 170,000 clones listed, approximately 80% were seen once; the top ten hold around 3.2%. The germline V gene has CDR1 GTSNPN and CDR2 SVGIG (reference sequence). The V end lost 4 bases, the J end lost 2 bases, and 8 bases lay between the germline ends. The CDR3 covers 12 residues. The TCR originated in a woman aged 50 to 65 in good health and CMV-seropositive. The specimen sequenced was PBMCs. The chain links TRBV30 to TRBJ1-2; D is perhaps TRBD1 (5 bases). DNA for the CDR3: TGTGCCTGGAACCCAGGGAACTATGGCTACACCTTC. This gives the protein CAWNPGNYGYTF. Using reference TRBV30 and TRBJ1-2 for the parts outside the CDR3, the full variable domain is SQTIHQWPATLVQPVGSPLSLECTVEGTSNPNLYWYRQAAGRGLQLLFYSVGIGQISSEVPQNLSASRPQDRQFILSSKKLLLSDSGFYLCAWNPGNYGYTFGSGTRLTVV.